The 28 T cell receptor beta chains in this list originate from one sample, sequenced in a study of OX40 agonist ivuxolimab in advanced cancers. Profiled with immunoSEQ multiplex PCR; TCRdb holds only in-frame clones, not every one. The sample consists of under 100,000 clones, 81% of them appearing once. The input for sequencing was CD4+ or CD8+ T cells sorted from blood, taken in a trial of the OX40 agonist ivuxolimab. Receptors originate from an adult with an advanced solid tumor such as melanoma, head and neck, liver or kidney cancer.

This rearrangement joins TRBV7-3 to TRBJ2-3; 10 bases fit TRBD1. The CDR3 is made up of 15 amino acids. With V trimmed by 5 bases and J by 1 base, 3 bases remained unmatched. The germline V gene has CDR1 SGHTA and CDR2 FQGTGA. The CDR3 DNA reads as TGTGCCAGCAGCCAAGGGACAGGGGGCACAGATACGCAGTATTTT. Its translation: CASSQGTGGTDTQYF.

J is TRBJ1-4 and V is TRBV30; D remains ambiguous. The germline CDR1 and CDR2 sequences are GTSNPN and SVGIG (reference sequence). Trimming pared 3 bases from V and 14 bases from J, leaving 13 bases between. This CDR3 has 11 amino acids. CDR3 nucleotides: TGTGCCTGGAGAGCTTACGGAATTCTGTTTTTT. This gives the protein CAWRAYGILFF.

V gene TRBV2 combines with J gene TRBJ2-6, with 8 nucleotides matching TRBD2. Germline V lookup: CDR1 SNHLY, CDR2 FYNNEI. V lost 7 bases to trimming and J lost 0 bases; unmatched junction nucleotides: 11. The CDR3 consists of 18 residues. CDR3 sequence: CASIKGPGGSSGANVLTF. CDR3 DNA sequence: TGTGCCAGCATTAAAGGGCCGGGGGGGAGCTCTGGGGCCAACGTCCTGACTTTC. Supplemented by reference TRBV2 and TRBJ2-6, the full variable domain reads EPEVTQTPSHQVTQMGQEVILRCVPISNHLYFYWYRQILGQKVEFLVSFYNNEISEKSEIFDDQFSVERPDGSNFTLKIRSTKLEDSAMYFCASIKGPGGSSGANVLTFGAGSRLTVL.

This clone was counted a single time. The chain joins TRBV5-1 to TRBJ1-4; TRBD1 aligns across 9 bases. With 4 bases clipped from V and 7 bases from J, the junction kept 8 bases outside the gene matches. The CDR3 covers 15 residues. Germline assignment: CDR1 SGHRS and CDR2 YFSETQ. For the CDR3, the DNA is TGCGCCAGCAGCACCGGACAGGGACAGGGTGAAAAACTGTTTTTT. As protein: CASSTGQGQGEKLFF.

V usage is TRBV4-3 and J usage is TRBJ2-3; D is unclear. The length of the CDR3 is 17 residues. V shed 0 bases and J shed 3 bases, with 16 bases lying between them. Germline CDR1 LGHNA, CDR2 YSLEER. CDR3: CASSQDSSVAGTDTQYF. CDR3 in DNA: TGCGCCAGCAGCCAAGATTCATCCGTGGCCGGAACAGATACGCAGTATTTT.

The CDR3 sequence: CASSVVASGLQFF. CDR3 nucleotides: TGTGCCAGCAGTGTAGTAGCTAGCGGTTTACAGTTCTTC. V is TRBV6-4 and J is TRBJ2-1; TRBD2 aligns across 7 bases. The J segment lost 13 bases and the V segment lost 4 bases, leaving 10 bases of the junction unmatched. In germline, CDR1 is MRHNA, CDR2 SNTAGT. The CDR3 has 13 residues.

Only one count was recorded for this clone. This sequence joins TRBV9 and TRBJ2-6, with 7 nucleotides matching TRBD2. CDR3 length: 18 residues. Germline V CDR1 and CDR2: SGDLS, YYNGEE. The V and J ends lost 0 bases and 1 base, in that order; junction bases with no gene match: 7. CDR3 nucleotides: TGTGCCAGCAGCGTAGCGGGAGGAAGGTTTTCTGGGGCCAACGTCCTGACTTTC. Its protein product is CASSVAGGRFSGANVLTF.

The rearrangement joins TRBV6-1 to TRBJ1-1; D not resolved. Trimming removed 6 bases from V and 11 bases from J, with 19 bases in between. This CDR3 has 13 amino acids. CDR1 is MNHNS and CDR2 is SASEGT in the germline V gene. CDR3 DNA sequence: TGTGCCAGCAGCCTTGACTCTCCTAACCGGGCTTTCTTT. This encodes CASSLDSPNRAFF.

J is TRBJ1-2 and V is TRBV28; D possibly corresponds to TRBD1 (5 bases). V shed 10 bases and J shed 6 bases, with 15 bases lying between them. The CDR3 is 12 amino acids. Germline values: CDR1 MDHEN, CDR2 SYDVKM. Written as DNA, the CDR3 is TGTGCCACCCTAACGACAGCCGATGGCTACACCTTC. Translation gives CATLTTADGYTF.

The CDR3: CASSLGQGYTF. The CDR3 DNA is TGTGCCAGCAGTTTAGGTCAAGGCTACACCTTC. The rearrangement links TRBV6-5 to TRBJ1-2; D uncertain. Germline-derived CDR1 and CDR2 are MNHEY and SVGAGI. The CDR3 has 11 amino acids. Trimming left V 4 bases short and J 8 bases short, with 8 bases between.

The genes are TRBV5-1 and TRBJ2-7, with D possibly being TRBD2 (5 bases). CDR3 length: 13 residues. The germline V and J ends were trimmed by 7 bases and 3 bases, with 14 bases remaining between them. Germline-derived CDR1 and CDR2 are SGHRS and YFSETQ. In nucleotides, the CDR3 is TGCGCCAGCTCGTTGACTAACTACTACGAGCAGTACTTC. Translating gives CASSLTNYYEQYF.

CDR3: CASSVGLAGGSTDTQYF. The CDR3 bases are TGTGCCAGCAGCGTAGGACTAGCGGGAGGAAGCACAGATACGCAGTATTTT. This rearrangement joins TRBV9 to TRBJ2-3, with 13 bases fitting TRBD2. Unmatched junction bases numbered 1, after V lost 0 bases and J lost 0 bases. This CDR3 region has 17 residues. Germline CDR1 is SGDLS and CDR2 is YYNGEE. The full variable domain, with the rest looked up from reference TRBV9 and TRBJ2-3, is DSGVTQTPKHLITATGQRVTLRCSPRSGDLSVYWYQQSLDQGLQFLIQYYNGEERAKGNILERFSAQQFPDLHSELNLSSLELGDSALYFCASSVGLAGGSTDTQYFGPGTRLTVL.

The J gene is TRBJ2-3, the V gene TRBV7-9, with 10 bases matching TRBD2. CDR1 is SEHNR and CDR2 is FQNEAQ in the germline V gene (reference sequence). This CDR3 region has 19 residues. The V and J ends lost 4 bases and 3 bases, in that order; junction bases with no gene match: 16. CDR3 DNA: TGTGCCAGCAGCTCCCCCCCTTTTGGAGCGGGAGGGCCGACAGATACGCAGTATTTT. Translation gives CASSSPPFGAGGPTDTQYF.

The CDR3 nucleotides are TGTGCCAGCCGAATGGGGCAATACGGCGCTGGGGCCAACGTCCTGACTTTC. Amino acids: CASRMGQYGAGANVLTF. This chain joins TRBV2 and TRBJ2-6, with TRBD1 as a possible D gene (5 bases). The CDR3 is made up of 17 amino acids. The germline CDR1 and CDR2 sequences are SNHLY and FYNNEI. Deletions cut 8 bases from V and 2 bases from J, with 19 bases between.

The chain combines TRBV6-5 with TRBJ2-1; D uncertain. This CDR3 has 12 residues. V lost 6 bases, J lost 7 bases, and 10 bases lay in between. Germline values: CDR1 MNHEY, CDR2 SVGAGI. CDR3 in amino acids: CASSLTRNEQFF. The CDR3 DNA reads TGTGCCAGCAGCCTGACCCGGAATGAGCAGTTCTTC.

The chain couples TRBV19 to TRBJ2-3; 7 positions agree with TRBD1. This CDR3 has 15 residues. Per germline, CDR1 LNHDA and CDR2 SQIVND (reference sequence). The ends lost 3 bases at V and 4 bases at J; junction bases unmatched: 7. Here the CDR3 reads CASSIWDSESDTQYF. CDR3 sequence (DNA): TGTGCCAGTAGTATTTGGGACAGTGAATCAGATACGCAGTATTTT.

The rearrangement uses TRBV7-3 and TRBJ1-1; tentatively, D is TRBD1 (6 bases). CDR1 and CDR2 from the germline V gene are SGHTA and FQGTGA. CDR3 length: 19 amino acids. Trimming stripped 5 bases from V and 0 bases from J, with 25 bases between. The CDR3 sequence is CASSPHPLRTGSLNTEAFF. The CDR3 DNA reads TGTGCCAGCAGCCCCCACCCCCTACGAACAGGGTCGTTGAACACTGAAGCTTTCTTT.

This sequence joins TRBV7-6 and TRBJ2-5, with no clear D. V was cut by 0 bases and J by 0 bases, with 8 bases left in between. This CDR3 has 15 residues. Germline assignment: CDR1 SGHVS and CDR2 FNYEAQ. CDR3 bases: TGTGCCAGCAGCTTAGCGCTGTTCTACCAAGAGACCCAGTACTTC. This sequence encodes CASSLALFYQETQYF.

The rearrangement joins TRBV28 to TRBJ1-5; the D gene is possibly TRBD1 (6 bases). V lost 3 bases to trimming and J lost 4 bases, with 10 bases between them. The CDR3 sequence is 14 residues long. The germline CDR1 and CDR2 sequences are MDHEN and SYDVKM. The CDR3 DNA reads as TGTGCCAGCAGTTTGGTGACAGGAAATCAGCCCCAGCATTTT. This gives the protein CASSLVTGNQPQHF.

The chain has TRBV7-2 and TRBJ1-1; unclear D gene. The V gene lost 3 bases and the J gene lost 5 bases, with 10 bases spanning the gap. This CDR3 is built from 13 residues. CDR1 is SGHTA, CDR2 FQGNSA, per germline. DNA of the CDR3: TGTGCCAGCAGCTTCGGCGGAAGTACTGAAGCTTTCTTT. Translation gives CASSFGGSTEAFF.

The chain combines TRBV4-3 with TRBJ1-3; D may be TRBD1 (5 bases). The germline V gene has CDR1 LGHNA and CDR2 YSLEER. V was shortened by 1 base and J by 4 bases, with 11 bases between the two germline ends. CDR3 length equals 15 residues. In DNA, the CDR3 is TGCGCCAGCAGCCAAGTCGGGGCTGGGGGAAACACCATATATTTT. This gives the protein CASSQVGAGGNTIYF.

The V gene is TRBV30, the J gene TRBJ2-3, with a weak D call TRBD2 (6 bases). Trimming took off 1 base at V and 10 bases at J, with 12 bases between the two ends. The CDR3 sequence is 12 residues long. CDR1 and CDR2 from the germline V gene are GTSNPN and SVGIG (reference sequence). CDR3 nucleotides: TGTGCCTGGAGTGAGGTGCCGGGGGCGCAGTATTTT. Its protein product is CAWSEVPGAQYF.

This chain uses TRBV19 with TRBJ1-6; 7 positions match TRBD1. Germline V lookup: CDR1 LNHDA, CDR2 SQIVND (reference sequence). Unmatched junction bases numbered 13, after V lost 5 bases and J lost 3 bases. The CDR3 covers 18 residues. The CDR3 coding sequence is TGTGCCAGTAGTTTCGGGACAGCCGAACTGAACTATAATTCACCCCTCCACTTT. It is translated as CASSFGTAELNYNSPLHF.

The chain joins TRBV14 to TRBJ2-3; TRBD1 might be the D (5 bases). The CDR3 loop spans 15 amino acids. From germline, CDR1 is SGHDN and CDR2 FVKESK. Deletions cut 4 bases from V and 6 bases from J, with 17 bases between. The CDR3 DNA follows: TGTGCCAGCAGCCCGAGCATCAGGGCAGTGGATACGCAGTATTTT. Protein product: CASSPSIRAVDTQYF.

The CDR3 here is CASSQEGTSGRYTNEQYF. The CDR3 DNA is TGCGCCAGCAGCCAAGAAGGGACTAGCGGGAGATATACCAACGAGCAGTACTTC. The chain combines TRBV4-3 with TRBJ2-5; 14 positions match TRBD2. The last part of the DNA fits TRBJ2-7 better; the J call may be wrong. This CDR3 has 18 amino acids. Germline values: CDR1 LGHNA, CDR2 YSLEER.

The chain is built from TRBV2 and TRBJ2-2; a possible D gene is TRBD1 (6 bases). Germline CDR1 is SNHLY and CDR2 is FYNNEI. The CDR3 extends over 15 amino acids. Trimming removed 8 bases from V and 0 bases from J, with 13 bases in between. The CDR3 sequence is CASSTQGSNTGELFF. CDR3 nucleotides: TGTGCCAGCTCGACACAGGGTTCGAACACCGGGGAGCTGTTTTTT. Full variable domain (outside the CDR3, taken from reference TRBV2 and TRBJ2-2): EPEVTQTPSHQVTQMGQEVILRCVPISNHLYFYWYRQILGQKVEFLVSFYNNEISEKSEIFDDQFSVERPDGSNFTLKIRSTKLEDSAMYFCASSTQGSNTGELFFGEGSRLTVL.

The chain combines TRBV7-9 with TRBJ1-6; no reliable D call. Germline V gene lookup returns CDR1 SEHNR and CDR2 FQNEAQ (reference sequence). The CDR3 totals 14 residues. V lost 5 bases to trimming and J lost 8 bases, with 13 bases between them. The CDR3 loop is CASSLDRADSPLHF. The CDR3 DNA is TGTGCCAGCAGCCTTGACCGGGCGGATTCACCCCTCCACTTT.

This clone was seen only a few times. This sequence joins TRBV11-3 and TRBJ2-2; 8 bases line up with TRBD1. Germline V gene sequence: CDR1 SGHNT, CDR2 YENEEA. V gave up 3 bases and J gave up 2 bases; unmatched junction bases: 2. The CDR3 totals 15 residues. The CDR3 sequence: CASSFDRGNTGELFF. The CDR3 DNA reads TGTGCCAGCAGCTTTGACAGGGGTAACACCGGGGAGCTGTTTTTT.